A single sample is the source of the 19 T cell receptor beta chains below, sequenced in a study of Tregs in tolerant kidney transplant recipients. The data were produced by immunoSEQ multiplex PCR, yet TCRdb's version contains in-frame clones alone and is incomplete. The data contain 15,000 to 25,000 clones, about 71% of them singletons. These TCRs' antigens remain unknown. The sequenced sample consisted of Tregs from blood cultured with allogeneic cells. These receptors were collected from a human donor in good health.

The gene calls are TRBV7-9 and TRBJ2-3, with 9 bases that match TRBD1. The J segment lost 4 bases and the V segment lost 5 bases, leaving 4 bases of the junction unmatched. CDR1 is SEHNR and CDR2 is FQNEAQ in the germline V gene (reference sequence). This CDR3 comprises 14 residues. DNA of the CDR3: TGTGCCAGCAGCACGGACAGGGGCCCAGATACGCAGTATTTT. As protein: CASSTDRGPDTQYF.

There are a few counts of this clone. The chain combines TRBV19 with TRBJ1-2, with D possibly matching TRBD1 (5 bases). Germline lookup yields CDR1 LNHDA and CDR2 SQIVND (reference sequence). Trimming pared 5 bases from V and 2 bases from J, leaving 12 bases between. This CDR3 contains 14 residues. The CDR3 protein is CASSFQTANYGYTF. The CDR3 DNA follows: TGTGCCAGTAGTTTTCAGACAGCCAACTATGGCTACACCTTC.

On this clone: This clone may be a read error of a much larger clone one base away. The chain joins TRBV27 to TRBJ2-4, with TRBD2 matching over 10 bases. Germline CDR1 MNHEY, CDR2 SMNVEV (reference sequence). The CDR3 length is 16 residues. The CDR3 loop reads CVSSSRLTSGIGIQYF. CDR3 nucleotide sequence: TGTGTCAGCAGTTCGCGCCTTACTAGCGGGATTGGTATTCAGTACTTC.

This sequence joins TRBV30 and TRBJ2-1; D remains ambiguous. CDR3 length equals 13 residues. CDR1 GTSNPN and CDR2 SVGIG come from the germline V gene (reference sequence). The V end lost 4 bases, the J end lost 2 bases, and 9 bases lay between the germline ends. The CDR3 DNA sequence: TGTGCCTGGACCCTGGCCCCCTACAATGAGCAGTTCTTC. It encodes CAWTLAPYNEQFF. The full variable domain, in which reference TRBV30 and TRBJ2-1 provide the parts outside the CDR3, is SQTIHQWPATLVQPVGSPLSLECTVEGTSNPNLYWYRQAAGRGLQLLFYSVGIGQISSEVPQNLSASRPQDRQFILSSKKLLLSDSGFYLCAWTLAPYNEQFFGPGTRLTVL.

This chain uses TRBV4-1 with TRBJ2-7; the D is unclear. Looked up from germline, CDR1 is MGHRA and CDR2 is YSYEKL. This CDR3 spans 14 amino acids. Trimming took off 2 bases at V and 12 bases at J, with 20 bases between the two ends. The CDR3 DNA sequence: TGCGCCAGCAGCCAAAACCCGACACGTGAGACCCGGTACTTC. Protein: CASSQNPTRETRYF.

CDR3 in DNA: TGTGCCAGCAGTTCTAGCGGGGGGGCCGTACGGCAGTACTTC. This codes for CASSSSGGAVRQYF. V usage is TRBV28 and J usage is TRBJ2-7; 12 bases are a match to TRBD2. The CDR3 runs 14 residues. V was pared by 4 bases and J by 9 bases, with 7 bases of the junction left unmatched. CDR1 MDHEN and CDR2 SYDVKM come from the germline V gene.

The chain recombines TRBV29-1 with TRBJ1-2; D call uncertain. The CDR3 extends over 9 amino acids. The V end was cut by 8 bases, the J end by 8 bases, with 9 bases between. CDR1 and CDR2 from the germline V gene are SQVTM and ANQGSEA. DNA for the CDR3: TGCAGCTCGACCCCAGGCTACACCTTC. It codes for CSSTPGYTF.

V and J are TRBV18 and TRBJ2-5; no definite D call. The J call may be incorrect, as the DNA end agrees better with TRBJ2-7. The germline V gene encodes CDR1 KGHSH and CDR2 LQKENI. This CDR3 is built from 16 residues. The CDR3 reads CASSPGLGISVYEQYF. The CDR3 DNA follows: TGTGCCAGCTCACCCGGGCTGGGTATTTCGGTCTACGAGCAGTACTTC.

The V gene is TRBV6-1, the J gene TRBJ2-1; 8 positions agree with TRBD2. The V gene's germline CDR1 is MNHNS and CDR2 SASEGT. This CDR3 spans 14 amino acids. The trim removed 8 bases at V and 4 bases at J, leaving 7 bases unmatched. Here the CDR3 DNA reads TGTGCCAGCGGGACTAGAGACGGATACAATGAGCAGTTCTTC. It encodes CASGTRDGYNEQFF.

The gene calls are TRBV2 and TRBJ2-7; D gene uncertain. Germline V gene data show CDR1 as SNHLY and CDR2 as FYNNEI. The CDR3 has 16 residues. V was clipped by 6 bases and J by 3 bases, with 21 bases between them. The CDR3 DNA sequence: TGTGCCAGCAGAGGTTTTAACGGTCTTTCCTTCTACGAGCAGTACTTC. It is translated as CASRGFNGLSFYEQYF.

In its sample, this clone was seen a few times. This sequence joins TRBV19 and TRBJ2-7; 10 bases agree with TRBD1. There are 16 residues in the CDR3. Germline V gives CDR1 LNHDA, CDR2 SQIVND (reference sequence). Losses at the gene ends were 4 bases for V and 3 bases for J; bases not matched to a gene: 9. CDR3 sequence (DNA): TGTGCCAGTAGTACTAGACAGGGGGCTAAACTCTACGAGCAGTACTTC. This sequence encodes CASSTRQGAKLYEQYF.

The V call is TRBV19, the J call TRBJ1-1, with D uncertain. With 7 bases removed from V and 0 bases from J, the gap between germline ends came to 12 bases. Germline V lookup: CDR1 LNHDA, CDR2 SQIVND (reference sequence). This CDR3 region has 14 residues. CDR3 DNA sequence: TGTGCCAGTAAGCCGGTCAGGCTGAACACTGAAGCTTTCTTT. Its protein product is CASKPVRLNTEAFF.

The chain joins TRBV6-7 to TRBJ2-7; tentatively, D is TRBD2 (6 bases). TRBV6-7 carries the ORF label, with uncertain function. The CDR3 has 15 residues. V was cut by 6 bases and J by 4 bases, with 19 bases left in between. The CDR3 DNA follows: TGTGCCAGCAGGTCCCTTGCGGGGATCGTTTACGAGCAGTACTTC. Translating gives CASRSLAGIVYEQYF.

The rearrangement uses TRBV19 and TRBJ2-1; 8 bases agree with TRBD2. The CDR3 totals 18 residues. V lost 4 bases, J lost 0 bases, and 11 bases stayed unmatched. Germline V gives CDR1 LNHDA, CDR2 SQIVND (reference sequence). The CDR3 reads CASSNPLLAESSYNEQFF. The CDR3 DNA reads TGTGCCAGTAGTAACCCCCTACTAGCGGAAAGCTCCTACAATGAGCAGTTCTTC.

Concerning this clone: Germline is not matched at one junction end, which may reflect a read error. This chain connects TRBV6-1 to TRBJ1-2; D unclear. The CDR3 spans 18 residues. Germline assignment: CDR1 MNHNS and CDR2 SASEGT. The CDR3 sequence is CASREGYSRGAANYGYTF. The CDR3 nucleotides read TGTGCCAGCAGAGAAGGGTATAGCCGGGGAGCGGCTAACTATGGCTACACCTTC.

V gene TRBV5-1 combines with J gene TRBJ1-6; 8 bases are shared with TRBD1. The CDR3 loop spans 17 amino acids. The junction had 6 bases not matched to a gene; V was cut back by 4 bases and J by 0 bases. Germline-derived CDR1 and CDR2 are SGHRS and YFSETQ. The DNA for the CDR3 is TGCGCCAGCAGCCAAGGACAGGGAAGCTCCTATAATTCACCCCTCCACTTT. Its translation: CASSQGQGSSYNSPLHF.

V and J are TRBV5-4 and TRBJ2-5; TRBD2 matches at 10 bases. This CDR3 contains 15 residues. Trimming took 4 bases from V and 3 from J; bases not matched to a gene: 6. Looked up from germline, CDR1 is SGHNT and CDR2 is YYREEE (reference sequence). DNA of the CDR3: TGTGCCAGCAGCCCGCCTAGCGGGAGAAAAGAGACCCAGTACTTC. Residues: CASSPPSGRKETQYF.

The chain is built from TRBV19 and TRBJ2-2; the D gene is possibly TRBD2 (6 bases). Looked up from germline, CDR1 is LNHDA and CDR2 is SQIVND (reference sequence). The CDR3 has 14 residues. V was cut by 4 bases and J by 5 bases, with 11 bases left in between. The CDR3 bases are TGTGCCAGTAGTAAGCAGGCGGGGACCGGGGAGCTGTTTTTT. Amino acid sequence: CASSKQAGTGELFF.

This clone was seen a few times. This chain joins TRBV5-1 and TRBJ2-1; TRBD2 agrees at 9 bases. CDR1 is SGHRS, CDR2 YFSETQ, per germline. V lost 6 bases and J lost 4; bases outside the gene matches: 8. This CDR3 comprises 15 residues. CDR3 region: CASTPTSGRYNEQFF. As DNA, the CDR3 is TGCGCCAGCACCCCCACTAGCGGGCGGTACAATGAGCAGTTCTTC.